These 17 T cell receptor beta chains originate from one sample sequenced in a study of regulatory T cells in long-lasting Graves disease (dated by TCRdb to 2020 to 2023). The library came from multiplex PCR. These reads were obtained on an Illumina HiSeq 4000. CDR3 regions were amplified by Arm-PCR with iRepertoire HTBI primers to construct TCR beta libraries. TCRdb trimmed the raw reads at Q25, called clones with MiXCR and kept productive beta chains. Rows matching on CDR3 protein sequence are summarized as one entry with the most common DNA and genes. The sample contains 450,000 to 600,000 distinct CDR3 sequences, about 13% of them found a single time. The ten largest clones take up approximately 9.3% of the sample. The label giving this sample's time point can be read as: newly diagnosed GD, antithyroid drugs for less than 3 months. For both TCR sequencing and RNA sequencing, RNA was extracted from PBMCs using TRIzol.

These data were also filed under a second study, of T cells in Graves' hyperthyroidism and ophthalmopathy.

This sample comprised peripheral blood mononuclear cells (PBMCs), obtained at new diagnosis, from a patient treated with antithyroid drugs. Receptor source: a man in his thirties or forties with Graves disease. Donor details come from another sample of the same person, matched by shared clones.

This clonotype was recorded many times. This chain joins TRBV2 and TRBJ2-3; 8 bases fit TRBD2. The CDR3 is 14 amino acids. Trimming cost V 11 bases and J 2 bases; bases outside gene matches: 9. CDR1 and CDR2 from the germline V gene are SNHLY and FYNNEI. The CDR3: CASGGTSPTDTQYF. CDR3 coding DNA: TGTGCCTCGGGCGGGACTAGTCCCACAGATACGCAGTATTTT.

This clonotype has a handful of counts. This may arise from a read error, as a much more abundant clone is one base away. The chain joins TRBV7-8 to TRBJ2-3; 7 positions agree with TRBD2. There are 14 residues in the CDR3. V gave up 11 bases and J gave up 1 base; unmatched junction bases: 9. CDR1 SGHVS and CDR2 FQNEAQ come from the germline V gene. The CDR3 spells CACNTGGRTDTQYF. The CDR3 DNA follows: TGTGCCTGCAATACGGGGGGTCGCACAGATACGCAGTATTTT.

This clonotype was seen many times. The rearrangement joins TRBV24-1 to TRBJ2-5, with D possibly being TRBD2 (5 bases). V lost 1 base, J lost 2 bases, and 13 bases lay in between. The V gene's germline CDR1 is KGHDR and CDR2 SFDVKD. There are 16 residues in the CDR3. CDR3 region: CATSDLASGAQETQYF. The CDR3 region has the DNA TGTGCCACCAGTGATTTAGCCAGCGGAGCTCAAGAGACCCAGTACTTC.

This clonotype was counted ten times or more. CDR3: CASSGQGFATEAFF. The DNA for the CDR3 is TGTGCCAGCAGCGGTCAGGGGTTCGCCACTGAAGCTTTCTTT. V is TRBV7-9 and J is TRBJ1-1; perhaps TRBD1 as D (6 bases). Germline assignment: CDR1 SEHNR and CDR2 FQNEAQ (reference sequence). Trimming removed 5 bases from V and 4 bases from J, with 14 bases in between. This CDR3 region has 14 residues.

This clonotype appeared a few times. This chain connects TRBV19 to TRBJ2-7, with a weak D call TRBD2 (5 bases). The CDR3 runs 13 residues. Trimming took off 5 bases at V and 4 bases at J, with 12 bases between the two ends. CDR1 is LNHDA, CDR2 SQIVND, per germline (reference sequence). The CDR3 loop reads CASSSRDLYEQYF. The CDR3, as DNA: TGTGCCAGTAGTTCTCGGGATCTATACGAGCAGTACTTC.

This clonotype was detected ten times or more. This chain joins TRBV6-5 and TRBJ2-7; 7 bases are a match to TRBD2. Germline V gene lookup returns CDR1 MNHEY and CDR2 SVGAGI. The CDR3 extends over 15 amino acids. V lost 2 bases to trimming and J lost 1 base; unmatched junction nucleotides: 5. The CDR3 nucleotides read TGTGCCAGCAGTTACGAGACTAGCAGATCCTACGAGCAGTACTTC. Amino acids: CASSYETSRSYEQYF.

This chain links TRBV14 with TRBJ2-7; D tentatively fits TRBD1 or TRBD2 (5 bases each). The CDR3 is 17 amino acids. Germline V gives CDR1 SGHDN, CDR2 FVKESK. V was cut by 3 bases and J by 0 bases, with 18 bases left in between. In nucleotides, the CDR3 is TGTGCCAGCAGCCACGGTTTTGGACTGGGGGACTCCTACGAGCAGTACTTC. Its translation is CASSHGFGLGDSYEQYF.

V is TRBV27 and J is TRBJ2-3; 14 nucleotides align to TRBD2. J lost 5 bases, V lost 8 bases, and 9 bases had no gene match. The CDR3 totals 16 residues. Germline V gene sequence: CDR1 MNHEY, CDR2 SMNVEV (reference sequence). CDR3 sequence: CASGRLAGGQGDTQYF. CDR3 nucleotides: TGTGCCAGCGGTAGACTAGCGGGAGGGCAGGGAGATACGCAGTATTTT.

This clonotype was counted only a few times. V usage is TRBV5-5 and J usage is TRBJ2-1; tentative D call: TRBD2 (5 bases). Trimming took 4 bases from V and 5 from J, leaving 7 bases between them. The CDR3 consists of 12 residues. Germline loops: CDR1 SGHKS, CDR2 YYEKEE (reference sequence). CDR3 loop: CASSTLDNEQFF. In nucleotides, the CDR3 is TGTGCCAGCAGCACACTAGACAATGAGCAGTTCTTC.

This clonotype was observed at least ten times. The chain recombines TRBV20-1 with TRBJ1-1; 7 nucleotides agree with TRBD1. With V trimmed by 6 bases and J by 8 bases, 15 bases remained unmatched. This CDR3 is 14 amino acids long. Germline CDR1 is DFQATT and CDR2 is SNEGSKA (reference sequence). The CDR3 loop is CSAPRGTEVGEAFF. CDR3 sequence (DNA): TGCAGTGCCCCGAGAGGGACAGAGGTCGGGGAAGCTTTCTTT.

This clonotype was found a few times. A much larger clone lies a single base off, so this may be a read error. CDR3 sequence: CASSLGGSSEQYF. CDR3 DNA sequence: TGTGCCAGCAGTTTGGGGGGAAGTAGTGAGCAGTACTTC. The rearrangement links TRBV28 to TRBJ2-7, with D maybe TRBD2 (6 bases). Germline V CDR1 and CDR2: MDHEN, SYDVKM. The CDR3 length is 13 residues. V lost 3 bases to trimming and J lost 7 bases, with 13 bases between them.

The rearrangement links TRBV6-2 or TRBV6-3 to TRBJ2-7, with D perhaps matching TRBD1 or TRBD2 (6 bases each). The V end lost 7 bases, the J end lost 4 bases, and 11 bases lay between the germline ends. Germline lookup yields CDR1 MNHEY and CDR2 SVGEGT. The CDR3 runs to 12 residues. CDR3: CASTKGGYEQYF. In DNA, the CDR3 is TGTGCCAGCACCAAAGGGGGGTACGAGCAGTACTTC.

This clonotype was counted ten times or more. V is TRBV27 and J is TRBJ1-1; D gene unclear. Trimming removed 1 base from V and 4 bases from J, with 16 bases in between. The CDR3 sequence is 16 residues long. Looked up from germline, CDR1 is MNHEY and CDR2 is SMNVEV (reference sequence). CDR3 amino acids: CASSLYRTSLGTEAFF. The DNA of the CDR3 is TGTGCCAGCAGTTTATACCGGACTTCCTTGGGCACTGAAGCTTTCTTT.

This clonotype came up many times. The chain combines TRBV20-1 with TRBJ2-5, with D perhaps given as TRBD1 or TRBD2 (6 bases each). Per germline, CDR1 DFQATT and CDR2 SNEGSKA (reference sequence). The CDR3 runs 13 residues. Between the trimmed V and J ends, which lost 6 bases and 3 bases, there was a span of 14 bases. The CDR3 loop is CSAAPRGEETQYF. CDR3 bases: TGCAGTGCAGCCCCGAGGGGGGAAGAGACCCAGTACTTC.

In this sample, this clonotype turned up many times. The rearrangement uses TRBV20-1 and TRBJ1-1; possibly TRBD1 for D (6 bases). This CDR3 is 13 amino acids long. Germline V gives CDR1 DFQATT, CDR2 SNEGSKA (reference sequence). Trimming removed 6 bases at V and 0 bases at J, with 11 bases between. The CDR3 DNA is TGCAGTGCGCGGACAGTCCTGAACACTGAAGCTTTCTTT. Translating it yields CSARTVLNTEAFF.

This clonotype was seen only a few times. The chain links TRBV30 to TRBJ1-5, with 8 bases that match TRBD1. The CDR3 totals 15 residues. V gave up 0 bases and J gave up 11 bases; unmatched junction bases: 12. Germline V gene lookup returns CDR1 GTSNPN and CDR2 SVGIG (reference sequence). The CDR3 spells CAWSVGWGGTGAQHF. Written as DNA, the CDR3 is TGTGCCTGGAGTGTAGGTTGGGGGGGGACAGGAGCCCAGCATTTT.

This clonotype was seen ten or more times. The chain recombines TRBV20-1 with TRBJ2-3; 8 bases line up with TRBD2. With V trimmed by 3 bases and J by 2 bases, 13 bases remained unmatched. Germline V lookup: CDR1 DFQATT, CDR2 SNEGSKA (reference sequence). There are 17 residues in the CDR3. CDR3 residues: CSASTPASSGFTDTQYF. The CDR3 DNA reads as TGCAGTGCTAGTACCCCCGCCTCTAGCGGGTTCACAGATACGCAGTATTTT.